This T cell receptor beta chain is from a study of Graves' ophthalmopathy and Graves' hyperthyroidism. General observations from the study: Distinction of ophthalmopathy from stable hyperthyroidism by a 13-signature model reached approximately 89% sensitivity and 75% to 84% specificity. It was with around 70% sensitivity and approximately 72% specificity that the model predicted ophthalmopathy progression.

This clonotype was observed many times. As yet, its antigen is unknown. This CDR3 region has 15 residues. The V and J ends lost 2 bases and 6 bases, in that order; junction bases with no gene match: 4. Germline V gene data show CDR1 as MNHEY and CDR2 as SMNVEV (reference sequence). RNA transcripts served as template for amplifying TCR beta CDR3 sequences. First-round RT-PCR relied on HTBI primers, and a second-round multiplex PCR came next. One entry per CDR3 protein results from TCRdb running MiXCR on the multiplex PCR reads. The data contain about 400,000 distinct CDR3 sequences, 15% to 20% of them singletons. Moderate-to-severe activity, CAS at least 3, NOSPECS at least 4 and duration under 3 months characterized donors with ophthalmopathy.

The sequence was collected from a woman aged 18-30 years with Graves' ophthalmopathy. This chain connects TRBV27 to TRBJ2-2; the match to TRBD2 covers 9 bases. The source material was peripheral blood. The DNA for the CDR3 is TGTGCCAGCAGTTTACTAGCGGGGCTCTCCGGGGAGCTGTTTTTT. Protein: CASSLLAGLSGELFF.